This is a list of T cell receptor beta chains from one sample in a study of shared clonotypes between healthy human individuals. TCRdb's copy holds only in-frame clones and misses some; the assay was immunoSEQ multiplex PCR. The sample holds around 1 million clones, approximately 80% seen once. Material: memory CD4+ T cells sorted from blood. Receptor source: a man aged 18-30 years in good health. The CDR3 runs from the conserved cysteine through the conserved F or W. D genes are given only for firm matches. Not every row has a clone size; where given, it reads once, few, many or a size class.

CAWSPLTDNTEAFF,TGTGCCTGGAGTCCGCTGACAGACAACACTGAAGCTTTCTTT,TRBJ1-1,TRBV30,-,-
CATNRAPTDTQYF,TGTGCCACTAACAGGGCACCGACAGATACGCAGTATTTT,TRBJ2-3,TRBV2,-,-
CASSLGVSSAKNIQYF,TGTGCCAGCAGTTTAGGGGTTTCTTCGGCCAAAAACATTCAGTACTTC,TRBJ2-4,TRBV28,once,-
CASSNPGGYEQYF,TGTGCCAGCAGTAACCCCGGCGGCTACGAGCAGTACTTC,TRBJ2-7,TRBV6-5,-,-
CASSLETSGGVKQYF,TGTGCCAGCAGCTTAGAAACTAGCGGGGGTGTCAAGCAGTACTTC,TRBJ2-7,TRBV7-9,-,TRBD2
CASSLGSGYRQYF,TGTGCCAGCAGCTTAGGCTCGGGGTATCGTCAGTACTTC,TRBJ2-7,TRBV11-3,-,-
CASSITGGGEAFF,TGTGCCAGTAGTATTACCGGGGGTGGCGAAGCTTTCTTT,TRBJ1-1,TRBV19,-,-
CASRHGQGNTEAFF,TGTGCCAGCAGACACGGACAGGGGAACACTGAAGCTTTCTTT,TRBJ1-1,TRBV11-1,many,TRBD1
CASSRQGQANTGELFF,TGCGCCAGCAGCCGACAGGGACAGGCGAACACCGGGGAGCTGTTTTTT,TRBJ2-2,TRBV4-1,-,TRBD1
CASSQDLGNQPQHF,TGCGCCAGCAGCCAAGATTTGGGAAATCAGCCCCAGCATTTT,TRBJ1-5,TRBV4-3,-,-
CASSLALGNTIYF,TGTGCTAGCAGCTTAGCTCTGGGAAACACCATATATTTT,TRBJ1-3,TRBV7-7,-,-
CASSYRGQGNPGELFF,TGTGCCAGCAGTTACCGCGGACAGGGTAACCCCGGGGAACTGTTTTTT,TRBJ1-4,TRBV6-5,-,TRBD1
CASRPLALGSTEAFF,TGTGCCAGCAGACCCCTAGCCCTGGGAAGCACTGAAGCTTTCTTT,TRBJ1-1,TRBV27,-,-
CASTLNGGSPETQYF,TGCGCCAGCACCTTGAACGGGGGGAGCCCAGAGACCCAGTACTTC,TRBJ2-5,TRBV5-1,few,TRBD2
CASRPGTSSRSEQFF,TGTGCCAGCAGACCCGGGACTTCCTCCCGGTCGGAGCAGTTCTTC,TRBJ2-1,TRBV6-1,-,-
CASSVGPAGVREQFF,TGTGCCAGCAGCGTAGGGCCAGCGGGAGTTAGAGAGCAGTTCTTC,TRBJ2-1,TRBV9,-,TRBD2